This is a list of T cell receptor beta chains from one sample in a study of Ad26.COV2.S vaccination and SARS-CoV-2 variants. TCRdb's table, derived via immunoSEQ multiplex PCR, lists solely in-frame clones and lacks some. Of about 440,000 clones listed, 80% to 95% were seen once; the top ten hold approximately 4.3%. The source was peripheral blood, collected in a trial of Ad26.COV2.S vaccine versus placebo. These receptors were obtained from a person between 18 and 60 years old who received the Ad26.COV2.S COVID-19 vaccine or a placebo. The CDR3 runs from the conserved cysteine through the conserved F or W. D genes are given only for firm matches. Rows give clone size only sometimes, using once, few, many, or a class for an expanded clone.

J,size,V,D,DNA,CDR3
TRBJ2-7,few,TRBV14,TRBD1,TGTGCCAGCAGCCCACAACTTCAAGTCACAGGGGGCTGTGTCGGGGCCCTATACGAGCAGTACTTC,CASSPQLQVTGGCVGALYEQYF
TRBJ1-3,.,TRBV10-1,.,TGCGCCAGCAGTGAAGGGGGTAAGGGGCCCTCTGGAAACACCATATATTTT,CASSEGGKGPSGNTIYF
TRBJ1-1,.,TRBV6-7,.,TGTGCCAGCCCAATGGTAACTGGGGGGCGCATGAACACTGAAGCTTTCTTT,CASPMVTGGRMNTEAFF
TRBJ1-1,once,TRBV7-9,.,TGTGCCACCCTTGCGGCAGGCATGAACACTGAAGCTTTCTTT,CATLAAGMNTEAFF
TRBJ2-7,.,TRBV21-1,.,TGTGCCAGCAGCAAAGCTATGGGGGTTCTCTACGAGCAGTACTTC,CASSKAMGVLYEQYF
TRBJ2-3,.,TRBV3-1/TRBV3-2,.,TGTGCCAGCAGTCGGGGGATTAGCGCAGATACGCAGTATTTT,CASSRGISADTQYF
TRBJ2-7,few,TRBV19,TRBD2,TGTGCCAGTAGTTATGGGGGACTAGCATGGGACGAGCAGTACTTC,CASSYGGLAWDEQYF
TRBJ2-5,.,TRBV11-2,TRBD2,TGTGCCAGCAGCTTAGGGCTAGCGGAAGAGACCCAGTACTTC,CASSLGLAEETQYF
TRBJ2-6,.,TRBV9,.,TGTGCCAGCAGCGCTCCGGGGTCTGGGGCCAACGTCCTGACTTTC,CASSAPGSGANVLTF
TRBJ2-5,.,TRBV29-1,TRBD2,TGCAGCGGAGGGACTATGCAAGAGACCCAGTACTTC,CSGGTMQETQYF
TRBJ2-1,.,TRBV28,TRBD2,TGTGCCAGCAGTCCGGGACTAGCGGACAATGAGCAGTTCTTC,CASSPGLADNEQFF
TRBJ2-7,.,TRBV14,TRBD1,TGTGCCAGCAGCCCTCGACAGGGCTACGAGCAGTACTTC,CASSPRQGYEQYF
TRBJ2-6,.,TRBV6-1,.,TGTGCCAGCAGTGAGGCGGGCTCTGGGGCCAACGTCCTGACTTTC,CASSEAGSGANVLTF
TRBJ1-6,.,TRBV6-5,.,TGTGCCAGCAGTTACGGCGGGATCTATAATTCACCCCTCCACTTT,CASSYGGIYNSPLHF
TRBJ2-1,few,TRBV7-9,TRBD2,TGTGCCAGCAGCTTAGGAGCGGGAGCGGGGGATGAGCAGTTCTTC,CASSLGAGAGDEQFF
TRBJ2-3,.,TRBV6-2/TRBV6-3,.,TGTGCCAGCAGCTCCACCTTCACAGATACGCAGTATTTT,CASSSTFTDTQYF
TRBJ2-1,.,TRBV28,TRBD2,TGTGCCAGCAGTTTAGCGGGACTAGCGGGGTACAATGAGCAGTTCTTC,CASSLAGLAGYNEQFF
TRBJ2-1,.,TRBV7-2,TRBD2,TGTGCCAGCAGCTTAGTTGGACTAGCGGTCGATGAGCAGTTCTTC,CASSLVGLAVDEQFF
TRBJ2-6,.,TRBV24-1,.,TGTGCCACCAGTCAGCGTGGGGCCAACGTCCTGACTTTC,CATSQRGANVLTF
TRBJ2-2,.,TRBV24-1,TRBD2,TGTGCCACCTCCGGACTAGGTTGGAACACCGGGGAGCTGTTTTTT,CATSGLGWNTGELFF
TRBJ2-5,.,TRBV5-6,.,TGTGCCAGCAGCTTCACAGGGCGTAGGGAGACCCAGTACTTC,CASSFTGRRETQYF
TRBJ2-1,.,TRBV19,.,TGTGCCAGTAGTATGATGGGGATTTATCTCATAGACAATGAGCAGTTCTTC,CASSMMGIYLIDNEQFF
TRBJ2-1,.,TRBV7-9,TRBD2,TGTGCCAGCAGCTCCCCCGGGAGGCGGTCAAATGAGCAGTTCTTC,CASSSPGRRSNEQFF
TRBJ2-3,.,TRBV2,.,TGTGCCAGCAGCGAGGGGACCTCTTTACTCACAGATACGCAGTATTTT,CASSEGTSLLTDTQYF
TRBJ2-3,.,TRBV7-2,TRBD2,TGTGCCAGCAGCTTAGGAGTAGCGGGAAGCACAGATACGCAGTATTTT,CASSLGVAGSTDTQYF
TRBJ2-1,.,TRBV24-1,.,TGTGCCACCGGCACGACCGCCTACAATGAGCAGTTCTTC,CATGTTAYNEQFF
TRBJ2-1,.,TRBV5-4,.,TGTGCCAGCAGCTCCCCCCGGCTGGACAATGAGCAGTTCTTC,CASSSPRLDNEQFF
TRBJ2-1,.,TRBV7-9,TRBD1,TGTGCCAGCAGCACCGGGACAGGGGGTCGGCAGTTCTTC,CASSTGTGGRQFF
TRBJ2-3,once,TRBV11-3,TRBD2,TGTGCCAGCAGCTTAGCCAGGAGACTAGCGGGAGGTTTTAGCACAGATACGCAGTATTTT,CASSLARRLAGGFSTDTQYF
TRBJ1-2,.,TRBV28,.,TGTGCCAGCATGGTTGGGCCTCAGGGAGGAGTTGGCTACACCTTC,CASMVGPQGGVGYTF
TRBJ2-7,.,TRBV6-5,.,TGTGCCAGCTGTAGGGGGACCATAGGCTACGAGCAGTACTTC,CASCRGTIGYEQYF
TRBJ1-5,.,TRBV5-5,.,TGTGCCAGCAGCTTGTATGGACAGAAGAACCAGCCCCAGCATTTT,CASSLYGQKNQPQHF
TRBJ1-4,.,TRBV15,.,TGTGCCACCAGCAGAGATCTCGGGACACCTAATGAAAAACTGTTTTTT,CATSRDLGTPNEKLFF
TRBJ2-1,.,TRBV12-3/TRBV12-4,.,TGTGCCAGCAGTTTAATCAGGGGTGAGCAGTTCTTC,CASSLIRGEQFF
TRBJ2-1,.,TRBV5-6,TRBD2,TGTGCCAGCAGCCCCCTGGGGACTAGCTCCGACGCGCAGTTCTTC,CASSPLGTSSDAQFF
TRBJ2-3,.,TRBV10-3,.,TGTGCCATCAGTGGCGGGTCCACAGATACGCAGTATTTT,CAISGGSTDTQYF
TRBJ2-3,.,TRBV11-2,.,TGTGCCAGCACCAACCCCACCCGACCAGATACGCAGTATTTT,CASTNPTRPDTQYF
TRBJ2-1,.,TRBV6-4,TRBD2,TGTGCCAGCAGTATCGCGGGAGGGGAAAAGCAGTTCTTC,CASSIAGGEKQFF
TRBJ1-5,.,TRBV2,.,TGTGCCAGCAGTGACGACAGGACCGGCAATCAGCCCCAGCATTTT,CASSDDRTGNQPQHF
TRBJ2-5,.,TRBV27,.,TGTGCCAGCAGCCCGTCCGGGGTATTCCTTGAGACCCAGTACTTC,CASSPSGVFLETQYF
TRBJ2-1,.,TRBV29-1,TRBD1,TGCAGCGCCCCGACAGGGGGAGGGAATGAGCAGTTCTTC,CSAPTGGGNEQFF
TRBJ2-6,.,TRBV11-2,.,TGTGCCAGCAGCCTCGGACGGGGTGTCGGGGCCAACGTCCTGACTTTC,CASSLGRGVGANVLTF
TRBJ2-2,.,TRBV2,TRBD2,TGTGCCAGCAGTCCCGGGACTAGCTTCACCGGGGAGCTGTTTTTT,CASSPGTSFTGELFF
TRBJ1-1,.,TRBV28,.,TGTGCCAGCAGTTTATTGGGGGGGCCGGGTACTGAAGCTTTCTTT,CASSLLGGPGTEAFF
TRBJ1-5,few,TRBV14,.,TGTGCCAGCAGCCAAGATAGTAGCAATCAGCCCCAGCATTTT,CASSQDSSNQPQHF
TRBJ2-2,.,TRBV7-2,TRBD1,TGTGCCAGCAGCCCACAGGGGAGCGGGGAGCTGTTTTTT,CASSPQGSGELFF
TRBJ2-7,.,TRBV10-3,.,TGTGCCATCAGTGAGCCCGATGAGGGTCGAGACTACGAGCAGTACTTC,CAISEPDEGRDYEQYF
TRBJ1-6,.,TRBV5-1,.,TGCGCCAGCAGCACCGGACAGACCTATAATTCACCCCTCCACTTT,CASSTGQTYNSPLHF
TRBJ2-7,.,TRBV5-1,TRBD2,TGCGCCAGCAGCTCCGGGACTATGACCTACGAGCAGTACTTC,CASSSGTMTYEQYF
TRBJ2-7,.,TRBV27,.,TGTGCCAGCAGTTTATTTCCAGGGGACTACGAGCAGTACTTC,CASSLFPGDYEQYF